The clone carrying this TCR beta chain came up once. This sample was taken from a study of graft-versus-host responses after intestinal transplantation. Turning to the study itself: Among the recipients, all got anti-thymocyte globulin induction and then tacrolimus and steroids for about three years. Broader study findings: Recipient bone marrow held GvH clones, some seen earlier in ileum or blood.

V shed 5 bases and J shed 6 bases, with 15 bases lying between them. From germline, CDR1 is SGHRS and CDR2 YFSETQ. This CDR3 region has 15 residues. This table comes from immunoSEQ multiplex PCR, and its TCRdb copy is limited to in-frame clones, with some not included. The sample records fewer than 15,000 clones, over 35% being singletons. Responder cells labeled with CFSE (200,000) were co-plated with irradiated stimulator cells labeled with violet dye (200,000). Sorted cells were CFSE-low CD3+CD4+ or CD3+CD8+ proliferating responders. The V gene is TRBV5-1, the J gene TRBJ1-6, with D tentatively TRBD1 (5 bases). The source material was alloreactive CD8+ T cells from a mixed lymphocyte reaction culture, sampled before intestinal transplant. Subset indicated: CFSE-low proliferating T cells sorted from approximately 6-day pre-transplant mixed lymphocyte reaction (GvH or HvG direction). This sequence was found in a human patient who received an intestinal transplant. The CDR3 nucleotides read TGCGCCAGCAGTTTAGACAGACTTCGTAATTCACCCCTCCACTTT. Translation: CASSLDRLRNSPLHF.